What follows are 9 T cell receptor beta chains derived from one specimen sequenced in a study of shared clonotypes between healthy human individuals. Repertoires were generated with immunoSEQ multiplex PCR, while TCRdb's copy carries only in-frame clones and drops some. This table has hundreds of thousands of clones, just over 75% appearing once. The sequenced sample consisted of PBMCs. Receptors were obtained from a woman between 35 and 50 years old in good health. Some clones in this sample may be carry-over from other donors' samples.

This sequence joins TRBV11-2 and TRBJ2-7; the match to TRBD1 covers 7 bases. Germline V lookup: CDR1 SGHAT, CDR2 FQNNGV. With 4 bases clipped from V and 0 bases from J, the junction kept 6 bases outside the gene matches. This CDR3 contains 15 residues. In DNA, the CDR3 is TGTGCCAGCAGCTCCATCAGGGGGAGCTCCTACGAGCAGTACTTC. Protein product: CASSSIRGSSYEQYF.

This chain uses TRBV5-1 with TRBJ2-3; TRBD2 is a possible D gene (6 bases). Looked up from germline, CDR1 is SGHRS and CDR2 is YFSETQ. Deletions cut 0 bases from V and 2 bases from J, with 10 bases between. CDR3 length: 15 amino acids. The CDR3: CASSLDAGYTDTQYF. The CDR3 bases are TGCGCCAGCAGCTTGGACGCGGGGTACACAGATACGCAGTATTTT.

This chain joins TRBV19 and TRBJ2-7; D may be TRBD2 (5 bases). Trimming stripped 8 bases from V and 4 bases from J, with 18 bases between. The length of the CDR3 is 14 residues. Germline-derived CDR1 and CDR2 are LNHDA and SQIVND (reference sequence). The chain's CDR3 is CASAPRAAPYEQYF. DNA for the CDR3: TGTGCCAGTGCACCGAGAGCGGCACCTTACGAGCAGTACTTC. Supplemented by reference TRBV19 and TRBJ2-7, the full variable domain reads DGGITQSPKYLFRKEGQNVTLSCEQNLNHDAMYWYRQDPGQGLRLIYYSQIVNDFQKGDIAEGYSVSREKKESFPLTVTSAQKNPTAFYLCASAPRAAPYEQYFGPGTRLTVT.

This clone was seen at least ten times. The CDR3 reads CASSRTGLYNEQFF. CDR3 in DNA: TGTGCCAGCAGTCGGACAGGGCTCTACAATGAGCAGTTCTTC. The rearrangement joins TRBV27 to TRBJ2-1; the match to TRBD1 covers 8 bases. CDR1 and CDR2 from the germline V gene are MNHEY and SMNVEV (reference sequence). The CDR3 consists of 14 residues. V was pared by 5 bases and J by 3 bases, with 3 bases of the junction left unmatched.

This clone appeared a few times. The chain recombines TRBV5-5 with TRBJ1-2, with TRBD1 as a possible D gene (5 bases). The CDR3 runs 15 residues. Germline V lookup: CDR1 SGHKS, CDR2 YYEKEE (reference sequence). Trimming cost V 0 bases and J 4 bases, with 13 bases left between them. The CDR3, as DNA: TGTGCCAGCAGCTTGGGTGACAGTTTCTCCTATGGCTACACCTTC. Its protein is CASSLGDSFSYGYTF.

The CDR3 reads CASSPPVVREAFF. CDR3 bases: TGTGCCAGCTCACCACCGGTAGTAAGAGAAGCTTTCTTT. The chain recombines TRBV18 with TRBJ1-1; D gene ambiguous. This CDR3 comprises 13 residues. Trimming removed 0 bases from V and 8 bases from J, with 10 bases in between. Germline V gene data show CDR1 as KGHSH and CDR2 as LQKENI.

The chain couples TRBV5-1 to TRBJ2-1; 15 bases are shared with TRBD2. In germline, CDR1 is SGHRS, CDR2 YFSETQ. V was pared by 4 bases and J by 8 bases, with 10 bases of the junction left unmatched. The CDR3 covers 17 residues. The CDR3 here is CASSIGLAGGPSHEQFF. As DNA, the CDR3 is TGCGCCAGCAGCATAGGACTAGCGGGAGGGCCTAGTCATGAGCAGTTCTTC.

V usage is TRBV30 and J usage is TRBJ2-1, with 7 bases identical to TRBD1. Germline assignment: CDR1 GTSNPN and CDR2 SVGIG (reference sequence). The V and J ends lost 1 base and 4 bases, in that order; junction bases with no gene match: 7. The CDR3 runs to 15 residues. CDR3 sequence: CAWSEGQIRYNEQFF. CDR3 in DNA: TGTGCCTGGAGTGAGGGACAGATCCGTTACAATGAGCAGTTCTTC.

V gene TRBV4-3 combines with J gene TRBJ1-2; TRBD1 agrees at 8 bases. The J segment lost 4 bases and the V segment lost 1 base, leaving 8 bases of the junction unmatched. The CDR3 runs 16 residues. CDR1 and CDR2 from the germline V gene are LGHNA and YSLEER. In DNA form, the CDR3 reads TGCGCCAGCAGCCAAGGCCGAACAGGGGGGGGCTATGGCTACACCTTC. Its protein is CASSQGRTGGGYGYTF.